This is a list of T cell receptor beta chains from one sample in a study of blood T cell repertoires in COVID-19. Measured with immunoSEQ multiplex PCR; TCRdb has only the in-frame clones, and not every one. The data hold tens of thousands of clones, with about four fifths observed a single time. Sequencing was performed on peripheral blood. These receptors were obtained from a man between 60 and 70 years old with acute or convalescent COVID-19. CDR3s include the opening cysteine and the closing phenylalanine or tryptophan. Each record gives: J gene, clone size, V gene, CDR3 length, D gene, CDR3 DNA, CDR3 protein. D genes are given only for firm matches. Size values are once, few and many counts, or a class for expanded clones, and some rows have none.

>TRBJ1-2|-|TRBV7-2|13|-
TGTGCCAGCAACCAACAGGGTAACTATGGCTACACCTTC
CASNQQGNYGYTF
>TRBJ2-3|few|TRBV9|15|-
TGTGCCAGCAGCTCTCCCTACAGAGGCACAGATACGCAGTATTTT
CASSSPYRGTDTQYF
>TRBJ2-7|-|TRBV7-3|12|TRBD2
TGTGCCAGCAGCTCAAGCGGGGGCGAGCAGTACTTC
CASSSSGGEQYF
>TRBJ1-6|-|TRBV2|14|TRBD1
TGTGCCAGCCGACCGGGACAGGGAAATTCACCCCTCCACTTT
CASRPGQGNSPLHF
>TRBJ2-1|-|TRBV30|13|-
TGTGCCTGGAGTATCACTACTTACAATGAGCAGTTCTTC
CAWSITTYNEQFF
>TRBJ1-2|-|TRBV12-5|17|-
TGTGCTAGTGGTTTGGTATCGCGGGGGGTCCCCAACTATGGCTACACCTTC
CASGLVSRGVPNYGYTF
>TRBJ2-2|few|TRBV7-3|17|TRBD2
TGTGCCAGCAGCTCGACTAGCGGGGGGATCAACACCGGGGAGCTGTTTTTT
CASSSTSGGINTGELFF
>TRBJ2-3|-|TRBV29-1|13|-
TGCAGCGTTGACATAGGAGGCACAGATACGCAGTATTTT
CSVDIGGTDTQYF
>TRBJ2-1|-|TRBV11-3|14|TRBD2
TGTGCCAGCAGCCGGGGGGGCTCCTACAATGAGCAGTTCTTC
CASSRGGSYNEQFF
>TRBJ2-2|-|TRBV29-1|15|-
TGCAGCGTTGTAAGTCAGAGCGTTGGGACCGGGGAGCTGTTTTTT
CSVVSQSVGTGELFF
>TRBJ1-6|once|TRBV9|16|-
TGTGCCAGCAGCGAGAGACAGAGCTCCTATAATTCACCCCTCCACTTT
CASSERQSSYNSPLHF
>TRBJ2-7|-|TRBV24-1|16|TRBD1
TGTGCCACCAGTGATTCCGGGACAGTGAGCTCCTACGAGCAGTACTTC
CATSDSGTVSSYEQYF
>TRBJ2-2|-|TRBV11-3|14|-
TGTGCCAGCAGCTTAGACTCGCGGACCGGGGAGCTGTTTTTT
CASSLDSRTGELFF
>TRBJ2-7|-|TRBV19|14|TRBD1
TGTGCCAGTAGTCCGACCGGGACAGCCCGCGAGCAGTACTTC
CASSPTGTAREQYF
>TRBJ1-6|-|TRBV6-5|15|-
TGTGCCAGCTCTTCTCCAGGGTCCCATAATTCACCCCTCCACTTT
CASSSPGSHNSPLHF
>TRBJ2-7|-|TRBV7-8|14|-
TGTGCCAGCAGCTCGGCGGGCAGGGGTTACGAGCAGTACTTC
CASSSAGRGYEQYF
>TRBJ2-7|-|TRBV5-1|15|-
TGCGCCAGCAGCTTCCAGACGGGGTGGTTCTCCGAGCAGTACTTC
CASSFQTGWFSEQYF
>TRBJ1-6|-|TRBV2|20|-
TGTGCCAGCAGTGAAGCCGCGGAAAGGACGGGAAGCTCCTATAATTCACCCCTCCACTTT
CASSEAAERTGSSYNSPLHF
>TRBJ1-2|few|TRBV6-5|15|-
TGTGCCAGCAGTTACCTGCCAACCGGGAACTATGGCTACACCTTC
CASSYLPTGNYGYTF
>TRBJ2-7|-|TRBV7-2|15|-
TGTGCCAGCAGCGAAGGGGGAAGCGGTTTCTACGAGCAGTACTTC
CASSEGGSGFYEQYF
>TRBJ2-1|-|TRBV5-1|14|-
TGCGCCAGCAGCTTGGCCGAACCGCAGTATGGGCAGTTCTTC
CASSLAEPQYGQFF
>TRBJ2-1|-|TRBV19|15|TRBD2
TGTGCCAGTAGTATAGGCGGGGGGGGATGGAATGAGCAGTTCTTC
CASSIGGGGWNEQFF
>TRBJ1-1|-|TRBV10-3|16|TRBD1
TGTGCCATCAGTGAGGGGACAGGGGGCAGGAAGACTGAAGCTTTCTTT
CAISEGTGGRKTEAFF
>TRBJ1-6|-|TRBV6-5|14|-
TGTGCCAGCAGTCCCCGCCAGGGTGATTCACCCCTCCACTTT
CASSPRQGDSPLHF
>TRBJ2-3|-|TRBV6-6|14|TRBD1
TGTGCCAGCAGAGACAGGGGGACCACAGATACGCAGTATTTT
CASRDRGTTDTQYF
>TRBJ1-3|-|TRBV10-3|13|-
TGTGCCGTCAAAGCGGCGGCTGGAAACACCATATATTTT
CAVKAAAGNTIYF
>TRBJ2-5|-|TRBV5-1|13|-
TGCGCCAGCAAATCACAGGGACAAGAGACCCAGTACTTC
CASKSQGQETQYF